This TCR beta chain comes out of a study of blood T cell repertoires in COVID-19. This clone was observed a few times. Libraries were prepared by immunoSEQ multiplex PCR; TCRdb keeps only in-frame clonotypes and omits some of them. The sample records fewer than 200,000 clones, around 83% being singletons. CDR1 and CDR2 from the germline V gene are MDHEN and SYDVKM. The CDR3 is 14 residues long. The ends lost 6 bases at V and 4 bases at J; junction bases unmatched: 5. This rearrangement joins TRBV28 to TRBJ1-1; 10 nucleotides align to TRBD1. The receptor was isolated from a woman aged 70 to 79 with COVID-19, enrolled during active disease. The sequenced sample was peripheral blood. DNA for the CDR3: TGTGCCAGCAGGAGACAGGGGGCGGTCACTGAAGCTTTCTTT. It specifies CASRRQGAVTEAFF.